This TCR beta chain derives from a study of T-cell reconstitution after alpha-beta-depleted transplantation in children. Ten or more counts support this clonotype. CDR1 MDHEN and CDR2 SYDVKM come from the germline V gene. The CDR3 runs 12 residues. V gave up 8 bases and J gave up 1 base, with 3 bases separating them. The authors prepared the TCRbeta library with unique molecular identifiers. Each CDR3 protein gets one entry after TCRdb re-called the PCR reads with MiXCR. The sample records about 600,000 distinct CDR3 sequences, 8% to 11% being singletons. Sequencing used PBMCs from the stem cell graft donor, obtained from the stem cell graft. The clonotype comes from a human donor who donated a stem cell graft to a child with acute myeloid leukemia. V is TRBV28 and J is TRBJ1-6; D gene ambiguous. In nucleotides, the CDR3 is TGTGCCAGCCAGTCCTATAATTCACCCCTCCACTTT. Its translation is CASQSYNSPLHF. The variable domain in full, with the rest retrieved from reference TRBV28 and TRBJ1-6, is DVKVTQSSRYLVKRTGEKVFLECVQDMDHENMFWYRQDPGLGLRLIYFSYDVKMKEKGDIPEGYSVSREKKERFSLILESASTNQTSMYLCASQSYNSPLHFGNGTRLTVT.